The 21 T cell receptor beta chains below all came from one sample that was sequenced in a study of identical twins. TCRdb recomputed calls from the 5' RACE reads with MiXCR, one row per CDR3 protein. The data show around 450,000 distinct CDR3 sequences, with approximately 14% seen just once and over 0.5% held by the top ten. Another study also made use of these data, one on yellow fever vaccine responses in identical twins.

The sequencing input was CD4+ T cells sorted from blood. These receptors were collected from a young woman in good health.

V gene TRBV5-4 combines with J gene TRBJ2-7; D might be TRBD2 (6 bases). Trimming removed 4 bases at V and 3 bases at J, with 11 bases between. The CDR3 has 13 amino acids. Germline V CDR1 and CDR2: SGHNT, YYREEE (reference sequence). Here the CDR3 reads CASSPRDFYEQYF. The CDR3 DNA sequence: TGTGCCAGCAGCCCGCGGGACTTCTACGAGCAGTACTTC.

This clonotype was seen more than once but under ten times. The chain links TRBV12-3 or TRBV12-4 to TRBJ1-5; no definite D call. The CDR3 covers 12 residues. Trimming shortened V by 6 bases and J by 6 bases, and 9 bases separated the two germline ends. The CDR3 sequence is CASSYFSQPQHF. In DNA, the CDR3 is TGTGCCAGCAGCTACTTTAGTCAGCCCCAGCATTTT.

This clonotype turned up a few times. The chain has TRBV20-1 and TRBJ1-1; 7 nucleotides agree with TRBD1. Trimming at V came to 1 base and at J to 0 bases, leaving 8 bases not matched to a gene. Germline lookup yields CDR1 DFQATT and CDR2 SNEGSKA (reference sequence). This CDR3 is 16 amino acids long. Here the CDR3 DNA reads TGCAGTGCTAGAGTACAGGGGAAAATATTGAACACTGAAGCTTTCTTT. Its translation is CSARVQGKILNTEAFF.

This clonotype was recorded a few times. This rearrangement joins TRBV20-1 to TRBJ2-7, with 12 bases fitting TRBD2. Germline V gene lookup returns CDR1 DFQATT and CDR2 SNEGSKA (reference sequence). The CDR3 extends over 17 amino acids. The V gene end was trimmed by 5 bases and the J gene end by 12 bases; junction bases not matched to a gene: 23. CDR3 in amino acids: CSAFQARTSGIPYVRYF. CDR3 DNA sequence: TGCAGTGCTTTCCAAGCGCGGACTAGCGGGATCCCCTACGTTCGGTACTTC.

A few counts support this clonotype. The rearrangement uses TRBV12-3 or TRBV12-4 and TRBJ2-1; 9 positions match TRBD2. After removal of 6 bases from V and 6 bases from J, the junction contained 12 bases not matched to a gene. The CDR3 totals 16 residues. In nucleotides, the CDR3 is TGTGCCAGCAGCAACCGACTAGCGGTGGGACGCAATGAGCAGTTCTTC. Translating it yields CASSNRLAVGRNEQFF.

This clonotype was observed a handful of times. The chain joins TRBV5-1 to TRBJ2-2, with 13 bases fitting TRBD2. V lost 4 bases to trimming and J lost 3 bases; unmatched junction nucleotides: 3. Per the germline V gene, CDR1 is SGHRS and CDR2 is YFSETQ. This CDR3 spans 16 amino acids. The CDR3 sequence: CASSQTSGGYTGELFF. CDR3 nucleotides: TGCGCCAGCAGCCAGACTAGCGGGGGGTACACCGGGGAGCTGTTTTTT.

V gene TRBV11-3 combines with J gene TRBJ2-7; D is uncertain. Germline V lookup: CDR1 SGHNT, CDR2 YENEEA. The CDR3 runs to 16 residues. Trimming took 5 bases from V and 2 from J, leaving 19 bases between them. The CDR3 DNA reads as TGTGCCAGCAGCCCGAGAACCAGGCCACCTACCTACGAGCAGTACTTC. It encodes CASSPRTRPPTYEQYF.

There are many counts of this clonotype. The rearrangement joins TRBV12-3 or TRBV12-4 to TRBJ2-1; 8 bases align to TRBD2. V dropped 6 bases and J dropped 3; count of bases not matched to a gene: 10. The CDR3 has 16 amino acids. In DNA form, the CDR3 reads TGTGCCAGCAGCCCGGGGGGGCTAGAGGACTACAATGAGCAGTTCTTC. Protein: CASSPGGLEDYNEQFF.

Comments on this clonotype: Given a much more abundant clone one base away, this may be a read error. The genes are TRBV12-3 or TRBV12-4 and TRBJ2-7; no firm D call. Trimming cost V 3 bases and J 2 bases, with 14 bases left between them. The CDR3 extends over 15 amino acids. The CDR3 is CASSFASTATYEQYF. Written as DNA, the CDR3 is TGTGCCAGCAGTTTTGCTAGTACTGCGACCTACGAGCAGTACTTC.

The genes are TRBV6-2 or TRBV6-3 and TRBJ2-1; D gene ambiguous. Trimming cost V 6 bases and J 5 bases, with 17 bases left between them. From germline, CDR1 is MNHEY and CDR2 SVGEGT. The CDR3 loop spans 15 amino acids. CDR3 sequence reads: CASSRSRLQHNEQFF. Here the CDR3 DNA reads TGTGCCAGCAGCCGATCCAGGCTACAACACAATGAGCAGTTCTTC.

The gene calls are TRBV12-3 or TRBV12-4 and TRBJ2-5, with 11 bases that match TRBD2. The CDR3 covers 16 residues. J gave up 5 bases and V 2 bases, and 7 bases lay outside the gene matches. The CDR3 sequence is CASSLWLAGGRETQYF. The CDR3 region has the DNA TGTGCCAGCAGTTTATGGCTAGCGGGAGGTCGGGAGACCCAGTACTTC.

This sequence joins TRBV5-1 and TRBJ2-3; 8 positions match TRBD2. Trimming took 3 bases from V and 2 from J; bases not matched to a gene: 8. The CDR3 runs 16 residues. Germline values: CDR1 SGHRS, CDR2 YFSETQ. This chain's CDR3 is CASSSGGGLITDTQYF. Written as DNA, the CDR3 is TGCGCCAGCAGCTCCGGGGGGGGTCTGATCACAGATACGCAGTATTTT.

The chain joins TRBV28 to TRBJ1-5, with D unclear. This CDR3 region has 16 residues. Germline V CDR1 and CDR2: MDHEN, SYDVKM. Trimming took 2 bases from V and 6 from J, leaving 17 bases between them. CDR3 DNA: TGTGCCAGCAGTTTAACCTTAGCGGGGTCCAGTCAGCCCCAGCATTTT. Its translation is CASSLTLAGSSQPQHF.

This clonotype has a handful of counts. CDR3 coding DNA: TGTGCCAGCAGTGCCACTTTCGCCCAATACAATGAGCAGTTCTTC. It translates to CASSATFAQYNEQFF. The chain links TRBV12-3 or TRBV12-4 to TRBJ2-1; D not certain. Trimming took off 5 bases at V and 4 bases at J, with 15 bases between the two ends. This CDR3 region has 15 residues.

The chain has TRBV6-2 or TRBV6-3 and TRBJ2-2; 8 nucleotides align to TRBD1. Germline V CDR1 and CDR2: MNHEY, SVGEGT. The CDR3 loop spans 15 amino acids. V lost 6 bases to trimming and J lost 2 bases; unmatched junction nucleotides: 5. The CDR3 DNA sequence: TGTGCCAGCAGAAGCGGACAGGGCAACACCGGGGAGCTGTTTTTT. Protein sequence: CASRSGQGNTGELFF.

V is TRBV24-1 and J is TRBJ2-5; D gene ambiguous. This CDR3 region has 15 residues. Trimming cost V 3 bases and J 1 base, with 11 bases left between them. CDR1 KGHDR and CDR2 SFDVKD come from the germline V gene. This CDR3 is CATSDPGRPQETQYF. In DNA, the CDR3 is TGTGCCACCAGTGATCCCGGACGGCCCCAAGAGACCCAGTACTTC.

The chain links TRBV29-1 to TRBJ2-3; 7 nucleotides match TRBD2. J was trimmed by 0 bases and V by 4 bases; bases with no gene match: 7. The CDR3 runs to 15 residues. The germline V gene encodes CDR1 SQVTM and CDR2 ANQGSEA. CDR3 region: CSVAGLAASTDTQYF. In DNA, the CDR3 is TGCAGCGTTGCGGGGCTAGCGGCTAGCACAGATACGCAGTATTTT.

The V gene is TRBV5-1, the J gene TRBJ2-5; 10 bases line up with TRBD2. Trimming took 6 bases from V and 6 from J; bases not matched to a gene: 5. CDR1 and CDR2 from the germline V gene are SGHRS and YFSETQ. This CDR3 comprises 13 residues. The CDR3 loop reads CASTSGGAQTQYF. In DNA form, the CDR3 reads TGCGCCAGCACCAGCGGGGGGGCTCAGACCCAGTACTTC.

The CDR3 coding sequence is TGTGCCAGCAGTCACCATGGGACAGGGGTCTACGAGCAGTACTTC. Translating gives CASSHHGTGVYEQYF. The chain has TRBV6-5 and TRBJ2-7; TRBD1 agrees at 10 bases. The CDR3 loop spans 15 amino acids. Germline CDR1 MNHEY, CDR2 SVGAGI. Unmatched junction bases numbered 7, after V lost 5 bases and J lost 3 bases.

The chain is built from TRBV6-2 or TRBV6-3 and TRBJ2-1; 10 nucleotides line up with TRBD2. The CDR3 length is 16 residues. The V gene end was trimmed by 2 bases and the J gene end by 2 bases; junction bases not matched to a gene: 3. In germline, CDR1 is MNHEY, CDR2 SVGEGT. The CDR3 reads CASSYALAGAYNEQFF. The CDR3 coding sequence is TGTGCCAGCAGTTACGCCCTAGCGGGAGCCTACAATGAGCAGTTCTTC.

Many counts were recorded for this clonotype. This chain links TRBV7-3 with TRBJ2-2; the D gene is possibly TRBD2 (6 bases). The CDR3 has 15 amino acids. V was trimmed by 2 bases and J by 4 bases, leaving 11 bases between them. Germline CDR1 reads SGHTA; CDR2 reads FQGTGA. CDR3 DNA sequence: TGTGCCAGCAGCTTAGGTTCCGGGAGCACCGGGGAGCTGTTTTTT. It is translated as CASSLGSGSTGELFF.